These 24 T cell receptor beta chains share one sample of origin, sequenced in a study of technical replicates of blood from a few donors. Here immunoSEQ multiplex PCR was the method, and the copy in TCRdb shows in-frame clones only, minus some. This table holds about 73,000 clones, roughly 90% found once. Sequenced sample: PBMCs. The receptors stem from a human donor in good health. Some clones in this sample may be carry-over from other donors' samples.

V and J are TRBV23-1 and TRBJ1-2; D gene ambiguous. TRBV23-1 is treated as an ORF (open reading frame) with a function not yet certain. Trimming cost V 8 bases and J 3 bases, with 19 bases left between them. The CDR3 spans 15 residues. CDR3 in DNA: TGCGCCAGCCCCCCTTGCGGTTTCCGCGACTATGGCTACACCTTC. This translates into CASPPCGFRDYGYTF.

This CDR3 is CASSLEARGYEQYF. CDR3 bases: TGTGCCAGCAGCTTAGAGGCCAGGGGGTACGAGCAGTACTTC. V gene TRBV11-2 combines with J gene TRBJ2-7; 7 bases fit TRBD1. J lost 4 bases, V lost 0 bases, and 3 bases had no gene match. Germline loops: CDR1 SGHAT, CDR2 FQNNGV. The CDR3 extends over 14 amino acids.

The gene calls are TRBV6-6 and TRBJ2-3, with TRBD2 as a possible D gene (6 bases). Germline V gene lookup returns CDR1 MNHNY and CDR2 SVGAGI (reference sequence). Trimming pared 5 bases from V and 2 bases from J, leaving 11 bases between. The CDR3 totals 14 residues. CDR3 residues: CASSTGLYTDTQYF. CDR3 bases: TGTGCCAGCAGTACGGGACTCTACACAGATACGCAGTATTTT.

The rearrangement uses TRBV6-5 and TRBJ1-4; D is possibly TRBD1 (5 bases). This CDR3 spans 15 amino acids. V dropped 0 bases and J dropped 10 bases, with 15 bases sitting between them. CDR1 is MNHEY and CDR2 is SVGAGI in the germline V gene. The CDR3 loop reads CASSYSSLGEGKLFF. The CDR3 coding sequence is TGTGCCAGCAGTTACTCGTCTTTGGGGGAGGGAAAACTGTTTTTT.

The rearrangement links TRBV10-3 to TRBJ1-5, with D hard to call. The CDR3 loop spans 16 amino acids. Germline CDR1 and CDR2: ENHRY and SYGVKD. Trimming cost V 0 bases and J 3 bases, with 12 bases left between them. The CDR3: CAISESSGQHNQPQHF. CDR3 bases: TGTGCCATCAGTGAGTCGTCGGGTCAGCACAATCAGCCCCAGCATTTT.

This clone was observed a single time. The CDR3 sequence is CASSVESGAYTGELFF. The CDR3 bases are TGTGCCAGCAGCGTAGAAAGCGGGGCCTACACCGGGGAGCTGTTTTTT. V gene TRBV9 combines with J gene TRBJ2-2; TRBD2 agrees at 7 bases. The CDR3 covers 16 residues. CDR1 and CDR2 (germline): SGDLS, YYNGEE. With V trimmed by 0 bases and J by 3 bases, 5 bases remained unmatched.

This chain connects TRBV18 to TRBJ1-1; D gene uncertain. CDR3 length equals 15 residues. Germline CDR1 and CDR2: KGHSH and LQKENI. V lost 1 base and J 0 bases, leaving 9 bases between the germline ends. CDR3 sequence (DNA): TGTGCCAGCTCACCACGGGAGGGCTTGAACACTGAAGCTTTCTTT. This codes for CASSPREGLNTEAFF.

The V call is TRBV7-9, the J call TRBJ2-5, with 10 positions matching TRBD2. The CDR3 contains 14 residues. The germline V gene encodes CDR1 SEHNR and CDR2 FQNEAQ (reference sequence). The trim removed 1 base at V and 5 bases at J, leaving 1 base unmatched. The CDR3: CASSLGAGGETQYF. The CDR3 DNA reads TGTGCCAGCAGCTTAGGAGCGGGGGGGGAGACCCAGTACTTC.

J is TRBJ2-3 and V is TRBV7-2, with 8 bases fitting TRBD2. The CDR3 extends over 12 amino acids. Germline V gene sequence: CDR1 SGHTA, CDR2 FQGNSA. V gave up 5 bases and J gave up 11 bases; unmatched junction bases: 6. In DNA form, the CDR3 reads TGTGCCAGCAGCACTACTAGCGGAGGGCAGTATTTT. It encodes CASSTTSGGQYF.

This clone has just one count. The chain has TRBV7-3 and TRBJ2-1, with 11 bases that match TRBD2. The length of the CDR3 is 16 residues. V lost 5 bases to trimming and J lost 7 bases; unmatched junction nucleotides: 10. Germline assignment: CDR1 SGHTA and CDR2 FQGTGA. The CDR3 coding sequence is TGTGCCAGCAGCCCAGGGGGCGCTAGCGGGAGGAATGAGCAGTTCTTC. Translated, it gives CASSPGGASGRNEQFF.

The chain uses TRBV6-6 and TRBJ2-7; unclear D gene. Germline CDR1 reads MNHNY; CDR2 reads SVGAGI (reference sequence). V was shortened by 5 bases and J by 4 bases, with 18 bases between the two germline ends. The CDR3 contains 15 residues. CDR3 residues: CASSPRRQSPYEQYF. CDR3 nucleotide sequence: TGTGCCAGCAGTCCCCGGCGGCAGTCGCCTTACGAGCAGTACTTC.

The genes are TRBV7-3 and TRBJ2-7, with TRBD2 matching over 12 bases. This CDR3 has 13 amino acids. The germline gives CDR1 SGHTA, CDR2 FQGTGA. Germline trimming cut 4 bases from V and 6 bases from J; bases unmatched to any gene: 1. This CDR3 is CASSWTSGAEQYF. The CDR3 region has the DNA TGTGCCAGCAGCTGGACTAGCGGGGCCGAGCAGTACTTC.

The chain is built from TRBV12-5 and TRBJ2-3; TRBD2 might be the D (5 bases). From germline, CDR1 is LGHNT and CDR2 FRNRAP. Trimming stripped 6 bases from V and 2 bases from J, with 6 bases between. CDR3 length: 12 residues. The CDR3 coding sequence is TGTGCTAGTGGCGGGGACACAGATACGCAGTATTTT. This gives the protein CASGGDTDTQYF. Full variable domain (remainder filled in from reference TRBV12-5 and TRBJ2-3): DARVTQTPRHKVTEMGQEVTMRCQPILGHNTVFWYRQTMMQGLELLAYFRNRAPLDDSGMPKDRFSAEMPDATLATLKIQPSEPRDSAVYFCASGGDTDTQYFGPGTRLTVL.

The rearrangement links TRBV7-9 to TRBJ2-7, with a possible D match to TRBD2 (6 bases). The germline gives CDR1 SEHNR, CDR2 FQNEAQ (reference sequence). The CDR3 is made up of 15 amino acids. Trimming took 2 bases from V and 5 from J, leaving 16 bases between them. The CDR3 is CASSLYGRGPHEQYF. CDR3 nucleotide sequence: TGTGCCAGCAGCTTATATGGGCGGGGTCCGCACGAGCAGTACTTC.

V usage is TRBV12-5 and J usage is TRBJ1-2; possibly TRBD1 for D (5 bases). The CDR3 extends over 15 amino acids. In germline, CDR1 is LGHNT, CDR2 FRNRAP. V lost 4 bases, J lost 1 base, and 13 bases lay in between. The DNA of the CDR3 is TGTGCTAGTGGTTCAGGGCTCCTACTTAACTATGGCTACACCTTC. Amino acid sequence: CASGSGLLLNYGYTF.

CDR3 sequence (DNA): TGTGCCAGCAGCTTAGCGGGTGGGCGGGGGAACAATGAGCAGTTCTTC. Its protein is CASSLAGGRGNNEQFF. V is TRBV7-9 and J is TRBJ2-1, with 7 bases matching TRBD2. CDR1 is SEHNR and CDR2 is FQNEAQ in the germline V gene (reference sequence). The V segment lost 0 bases and the J segment 5 bases; nucleotides outside the gene matches: 7. The CDR3 has 16 amino acids.

This sequence joins TRBV10-3 and TRBJ2-7; 11 bases map to TRBD2. Trimming took 6 bases from V and 3 from J; bases not matched to a gene: 7. CDR1 is ENHRY and CDR2 is SYGVKD in the germline V gene. This CDR3 region has 15 residues. CDR3 region: CAISDSGGGHYEQYF. The CDR3, as DNA: TGTGCCATCAGCGATAGCGGGGGGGGACACTACGAGCAGTACTTC.

The genes are TRBV19 and TRBJ1-5; TRBD1 matches at 7 bases. Germline CDR1 is LNHDA and CDR2 is SQIVND (reference sequence). CDR3 length: 20 amino acids. With V trimmed by 4 bases and J by 0 bases, 18 bases remained unmatched. The CDR3 is CASSRTSRGASDYSNQPQHF. DNA of the CDR3: TGTGCCAGTAGTAGAACCTCCAGGGGGGCGTCCGACTATAGCAATCAGCCCCAGCATTTT.

This chain joins TRBV19 and TRBJ1-1; D unclear. CDR1 and CDR2 (germline): LNHDA, SQIVND (reference sequence). Trimming took off 0 bases at V and 4 bases at J, with 9 bases between the two ends. This CDR3 has 14 residues. The CDR3, as DNA: TGTGCCAGTAGTATAGATCTCTCGGGCACTGAAGCTTTCTTT. It encodes CASSIDLSGTEAFF. Together with reference TRBV19 and TRBJ1-1, the CDR3 gives the full variable domain: DGGITQSPKYLFRKEGQNVTLSCEQNLNHDAMYWYRQDPGQGLRLIYYSQIVNDFQKGDIAEGYSVSREKKESFPLTVTSAQKNPTAFYLCASSIDLSGTEAFFGQGTRLTVV.

The chain carries TRBV5-4 and TRBJ2-1; 7 bases line up with TRBD1. CDR3 length equals 16 residues. The V segment lost 5 bases and the J segment 3 bases; nucleotides outside the gene matches: 11. Germline V gene sequence: CDR1 SGHNT, CDR2 YYREEE (reference sequence). In DNA form, the CDR3 reads TGTGCCAGCAGTTACGCCCCCGGGACAGTCTACAATGAGCAGTTCTTC. This translates into CASSYAPGTVYNEQFF.

In the case of this clone: One end of the junction does not line up with germline, which may come from a read error. The rearrangement uses TRBV2 and TRBJ2-1; 7 nucleotides agree with TRBD2. The CDR3 totals 14 residues. Germline V gene data show CDR1 as SNHLY and CDR2 as FYNNEI. The CDR3 coding sequence is TGTGCCAGCAGTCGGGAGGCCTACTACACTGAGCAGTTCTTC. This codes for CASSREAYYTEQFF.

This chain links TRBV20-1 with TRBJ1-2; D ambiguous. V lost 3 bases and J lost 8, with 10 bases in between. This CDR3 contains 11 residues. From germline, CDR1 is DFQATT and CDR2 SNEGSKA (reference sequence). The chain's CDR3 is CSASFGIGYTF. The CDR3 bases are TGCAGTGCTAGTTTCGGTATAGGCTACACCTTC.

The V gene is TRBV18, the J gene TRBJ2-3, with 8 bases matching TRBD2. Trimming cost V 2 bases and J 2 bases; bases outside gene matches: 6. Germline values: CDR1 KGHSH, CDR2 LQKENI. CDR3 length: 16 amino acids. The CDR3 nucleotides read TGTGCCAGCTCACCAATGGGCGGGGGGACCACAGATACGCAGTATTTT. It specifies CASSPMGGGTTDTQYF.

The rearrangement links TRBV7-9 to TRBJ1-1; D might be TRBD1 (5 bases). Trimming stripped 5 bases from V and 1 base from J, with 11 bases between. CDR3 length: 14 amino acids. The germline V gene has CDR1 SEHNR and CDR2 FQNEAQ (reference sequence). CDR3 sequence (DNA): TGTGCCAGCAGCCGACCTCAGGGGAACACTGAAGCTTTCTTT. As protein: CASSRPQGNTEAFF. Using reference TRBV7-9 and TRBJ1-1 for the parts outside the CDR3, the full variable domain is DTGVSQNPRHKITKRGQNVTFRCDPISEHNRLYWYRQTLGQGPEFLTYFQNEAQLEKSRLLSDRFSAERPKGSFSTLEIQRTEQGDSAMYLCASSRPQGNTEAFFGQGTRLTVV.